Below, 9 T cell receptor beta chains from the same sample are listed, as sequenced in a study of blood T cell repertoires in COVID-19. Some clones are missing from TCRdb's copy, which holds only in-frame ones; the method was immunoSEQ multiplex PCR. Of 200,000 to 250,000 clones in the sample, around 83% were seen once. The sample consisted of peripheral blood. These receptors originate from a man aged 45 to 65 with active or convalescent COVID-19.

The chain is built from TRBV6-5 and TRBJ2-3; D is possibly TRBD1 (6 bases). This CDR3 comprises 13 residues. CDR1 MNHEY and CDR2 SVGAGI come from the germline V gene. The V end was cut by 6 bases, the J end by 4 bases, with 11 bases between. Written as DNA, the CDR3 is TGTGCCAGCAGCTCCAGGGGTCCAGATACGCAGTATTTT. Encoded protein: CASSSRGPDTQYF.

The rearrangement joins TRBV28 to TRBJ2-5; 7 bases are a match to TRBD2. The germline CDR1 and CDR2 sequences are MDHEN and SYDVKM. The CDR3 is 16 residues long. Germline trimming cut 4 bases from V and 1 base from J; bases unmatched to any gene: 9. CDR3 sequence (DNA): TGTGCCAGCAGTTCCCCATGGGGGAGGGCCCAAGAGACCCAGTACTTC. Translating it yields CASSSPWGRAQETQYF.

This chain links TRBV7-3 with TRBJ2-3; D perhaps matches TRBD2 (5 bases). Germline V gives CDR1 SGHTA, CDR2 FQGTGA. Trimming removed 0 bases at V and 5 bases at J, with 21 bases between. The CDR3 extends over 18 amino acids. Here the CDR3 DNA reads TGTGCCAGCAGCTTAACGTTCGGATCGGGGAGAGAAAGAGATACGCAGTATTTT. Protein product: CASSLTFGSGRERDTQYF.

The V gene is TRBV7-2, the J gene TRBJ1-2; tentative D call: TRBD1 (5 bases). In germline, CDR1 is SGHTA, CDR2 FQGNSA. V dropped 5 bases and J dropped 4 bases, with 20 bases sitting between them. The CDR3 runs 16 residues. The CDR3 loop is CASSQNTGVEFYGYTF. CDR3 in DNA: TGTGCCAGCAGCCAAAACACAGGAGTAGAGTTCTATGGCTACACCTTC.

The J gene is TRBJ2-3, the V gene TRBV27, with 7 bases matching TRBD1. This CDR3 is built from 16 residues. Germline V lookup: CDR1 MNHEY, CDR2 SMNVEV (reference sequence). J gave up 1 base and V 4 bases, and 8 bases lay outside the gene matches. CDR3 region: CASSSRTGFGTDTQYF. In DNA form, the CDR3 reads TGTGCCAGCAGTTCACGGACAGGCTTCGGCACAGATACGCAGTATTTT.

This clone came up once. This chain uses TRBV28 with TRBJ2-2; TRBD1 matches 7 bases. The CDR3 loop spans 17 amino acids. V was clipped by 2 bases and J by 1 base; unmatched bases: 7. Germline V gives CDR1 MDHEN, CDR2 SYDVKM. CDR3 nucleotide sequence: TGTGCCAGCAGTTTAGGGATGGACAGGTTGAACACCGGGGAGCTGTTTTTT. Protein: CASSLGMDRLNTGELFF.

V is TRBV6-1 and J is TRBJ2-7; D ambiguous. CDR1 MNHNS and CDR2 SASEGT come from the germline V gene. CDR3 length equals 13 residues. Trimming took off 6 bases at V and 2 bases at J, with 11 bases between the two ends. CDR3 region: CASSPRQTYEQYF. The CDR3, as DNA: TGTGCCAGCAGCCCCAGACAAACCTACGAGCAGTACTTC.

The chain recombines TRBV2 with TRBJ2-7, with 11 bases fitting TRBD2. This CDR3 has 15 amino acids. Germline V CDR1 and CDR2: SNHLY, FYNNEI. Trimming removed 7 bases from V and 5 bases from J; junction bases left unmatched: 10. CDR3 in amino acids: CASKSPLAGGDEQYF. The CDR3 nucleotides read TGTGCCAGCAAATCCCCCCTAGCGGGAGGAGACGAGCAGTACTTC.

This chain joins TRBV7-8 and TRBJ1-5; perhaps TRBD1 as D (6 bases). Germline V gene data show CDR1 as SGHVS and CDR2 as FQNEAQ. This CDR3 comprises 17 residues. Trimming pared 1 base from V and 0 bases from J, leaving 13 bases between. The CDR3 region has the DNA TGTGCCAGCAGCTTAGAAGGCGGGGGCTTTAGCAATCAGCCCCAGCATTTT. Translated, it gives CASSLEGGGFSNQPQHF.